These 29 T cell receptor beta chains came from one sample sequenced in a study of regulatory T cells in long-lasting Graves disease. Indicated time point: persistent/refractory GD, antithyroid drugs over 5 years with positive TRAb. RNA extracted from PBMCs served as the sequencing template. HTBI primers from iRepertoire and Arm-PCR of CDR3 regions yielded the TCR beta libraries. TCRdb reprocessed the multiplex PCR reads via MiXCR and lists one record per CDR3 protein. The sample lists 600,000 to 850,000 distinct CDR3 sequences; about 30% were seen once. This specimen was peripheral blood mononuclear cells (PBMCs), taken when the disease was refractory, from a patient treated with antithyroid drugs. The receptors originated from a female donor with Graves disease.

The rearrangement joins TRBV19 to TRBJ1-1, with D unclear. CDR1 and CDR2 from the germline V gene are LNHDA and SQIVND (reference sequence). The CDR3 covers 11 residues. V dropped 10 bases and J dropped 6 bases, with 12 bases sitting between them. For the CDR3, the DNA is TGTGCCACCAAAAGCACGGCTGAAGCTTTCTTT. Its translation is CATKSTAEAFF.

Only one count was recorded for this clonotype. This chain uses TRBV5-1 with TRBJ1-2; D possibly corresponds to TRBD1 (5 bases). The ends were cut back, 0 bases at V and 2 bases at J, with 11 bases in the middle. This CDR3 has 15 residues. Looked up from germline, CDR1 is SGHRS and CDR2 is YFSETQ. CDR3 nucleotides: TGCGCCAGCAGCTTGGGTGGGGGGAGCAACTATGGCTACACCTTC. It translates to CASSLGGGSNYGYTF.

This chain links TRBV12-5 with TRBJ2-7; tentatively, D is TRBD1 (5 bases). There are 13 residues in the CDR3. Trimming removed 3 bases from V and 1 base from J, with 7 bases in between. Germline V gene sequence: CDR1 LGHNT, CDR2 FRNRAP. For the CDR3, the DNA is TGTGCTAGTGGTTTTACAGGTTCCTACGAGCAGTACTTC. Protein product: CASGFTGSYEQYF.

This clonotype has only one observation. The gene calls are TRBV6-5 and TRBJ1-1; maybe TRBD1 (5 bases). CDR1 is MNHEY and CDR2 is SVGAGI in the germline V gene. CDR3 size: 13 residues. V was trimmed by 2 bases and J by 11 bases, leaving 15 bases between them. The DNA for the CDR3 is TGTGCCAGCAGTTACGGGTCATTAGGGGCCGCTTTCTTT. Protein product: CASSYGSLGAAFF.

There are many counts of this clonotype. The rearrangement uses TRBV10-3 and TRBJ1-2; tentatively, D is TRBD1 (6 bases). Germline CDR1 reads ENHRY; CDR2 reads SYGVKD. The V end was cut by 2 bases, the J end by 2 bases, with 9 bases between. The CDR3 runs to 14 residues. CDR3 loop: CAISEGQRNYGYTF. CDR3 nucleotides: TGTGCCATCAGTGAGGGACAGAGGAACTATGGCTACACCTTC.

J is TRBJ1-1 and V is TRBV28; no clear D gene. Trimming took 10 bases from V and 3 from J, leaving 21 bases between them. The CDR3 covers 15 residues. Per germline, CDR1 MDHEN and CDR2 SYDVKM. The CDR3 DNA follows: TGTGCCACCAAAAAAAACCCGACGCGGGACACTGAAGCTTTCTTT. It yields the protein CATKKNPTRDTEAFF.

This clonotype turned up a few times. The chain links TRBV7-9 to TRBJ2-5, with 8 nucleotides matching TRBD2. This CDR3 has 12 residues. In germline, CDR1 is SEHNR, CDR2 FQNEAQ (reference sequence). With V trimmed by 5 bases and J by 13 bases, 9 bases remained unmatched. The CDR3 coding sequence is TGTGCCAGCAGCACCATAGCGGGGCTGGGGTACTTC. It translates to CASSTIAGLGYF.

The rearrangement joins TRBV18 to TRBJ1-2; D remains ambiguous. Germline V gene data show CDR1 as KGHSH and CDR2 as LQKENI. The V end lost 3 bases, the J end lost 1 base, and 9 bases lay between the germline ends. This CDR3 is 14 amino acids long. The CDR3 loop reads CASSPQTSNYGYTF. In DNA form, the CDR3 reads TGTGCCAGCTCACCCCAGACAAGTAACTATGGCTACACCTTC.

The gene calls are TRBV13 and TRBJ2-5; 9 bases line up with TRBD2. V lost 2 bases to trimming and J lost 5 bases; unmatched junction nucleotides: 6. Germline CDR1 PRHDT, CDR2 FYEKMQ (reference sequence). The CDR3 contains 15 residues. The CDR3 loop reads CASSLFSGSDETQYF. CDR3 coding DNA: TGTGCCAGCAGCTTATTTAGCGGGAGTGACGAGACCCAGTACTTC.

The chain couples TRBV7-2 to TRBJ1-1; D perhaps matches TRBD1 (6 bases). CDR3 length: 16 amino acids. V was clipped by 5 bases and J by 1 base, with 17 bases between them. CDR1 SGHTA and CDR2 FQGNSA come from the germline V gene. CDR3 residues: CASSPFGGLGNTEAFF. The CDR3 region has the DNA TGTGCCAGCAGCCCCTTCGGGGGCCTCGGGAACACTGAAGCTTTCTTT.

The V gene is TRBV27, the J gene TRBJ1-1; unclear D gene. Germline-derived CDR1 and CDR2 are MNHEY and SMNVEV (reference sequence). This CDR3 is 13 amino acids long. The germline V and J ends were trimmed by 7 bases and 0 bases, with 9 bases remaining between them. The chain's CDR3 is CASKFGVNTEAFF. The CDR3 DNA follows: TGTGCCAGCAAATTTGGAGTGAACACTGAAGCTTTCTTT.

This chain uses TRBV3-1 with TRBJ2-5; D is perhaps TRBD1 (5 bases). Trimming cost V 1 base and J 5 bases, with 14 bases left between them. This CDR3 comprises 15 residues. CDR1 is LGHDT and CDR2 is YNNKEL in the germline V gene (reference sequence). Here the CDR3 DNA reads TGTGCCAGCAGCCAAGCAGGGTCCCAGGCGGAGACCCAGTACTTC. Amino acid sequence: CASSQAGSQAETQYF.

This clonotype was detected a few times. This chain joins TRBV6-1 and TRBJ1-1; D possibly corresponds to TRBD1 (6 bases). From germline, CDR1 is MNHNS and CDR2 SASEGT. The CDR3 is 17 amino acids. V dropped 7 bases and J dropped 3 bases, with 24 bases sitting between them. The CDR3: CASTLNHPGGWDTEAFF. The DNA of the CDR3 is TGTGCCAGCACCCTCAATCATCCGGGGGGCTGGGACACTGAAGCTTTCTTT.

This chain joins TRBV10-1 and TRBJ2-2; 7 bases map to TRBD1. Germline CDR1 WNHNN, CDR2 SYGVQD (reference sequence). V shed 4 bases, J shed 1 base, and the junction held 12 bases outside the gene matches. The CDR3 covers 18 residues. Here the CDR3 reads CASSVLGVTGRNTGELFF. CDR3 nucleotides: TGCGCCAGCAGTGTCCTCGGGGTGACAGGGAGGAACACCGGGGAGCTGTTTTTT.

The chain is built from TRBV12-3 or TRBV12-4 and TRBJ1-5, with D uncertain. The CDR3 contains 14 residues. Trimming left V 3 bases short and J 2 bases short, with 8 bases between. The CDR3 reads CASSFHRGNQPQHF. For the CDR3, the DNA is TGTGCCAGCAGTTTTCATAGAGGCAATCAGCCCCAGCATTTT.

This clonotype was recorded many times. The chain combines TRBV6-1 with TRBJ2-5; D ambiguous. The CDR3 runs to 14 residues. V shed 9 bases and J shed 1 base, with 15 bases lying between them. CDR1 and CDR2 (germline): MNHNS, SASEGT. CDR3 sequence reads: CASSGPSAQETQYF. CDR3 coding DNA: TGTGCCAGTTCCGGACCGTCGGCCCAAGAGACCCAGTACTTC.

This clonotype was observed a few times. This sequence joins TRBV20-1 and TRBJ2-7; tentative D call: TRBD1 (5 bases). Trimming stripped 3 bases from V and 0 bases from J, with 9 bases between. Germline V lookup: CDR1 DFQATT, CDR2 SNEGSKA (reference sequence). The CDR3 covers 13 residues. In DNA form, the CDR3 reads TGCAGTGCTAGTAAGGGGATCTCCTACGAGCAGTACTTC. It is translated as CSASKGISYEQYF.

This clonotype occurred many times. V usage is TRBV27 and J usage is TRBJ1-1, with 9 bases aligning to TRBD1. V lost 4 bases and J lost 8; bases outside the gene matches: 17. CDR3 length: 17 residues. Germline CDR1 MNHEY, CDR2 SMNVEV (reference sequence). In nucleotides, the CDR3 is TGTGCCAGCAGTTCCCTCCCCGGGACAGGGTTCGGGTCCGAAGCTTTCTTT. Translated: CASSSLPGTGFGSEAFF.

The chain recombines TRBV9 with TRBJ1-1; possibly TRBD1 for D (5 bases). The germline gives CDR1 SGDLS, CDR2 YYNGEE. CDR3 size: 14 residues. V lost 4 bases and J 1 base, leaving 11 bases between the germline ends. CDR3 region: CASSTLGANTEAFF. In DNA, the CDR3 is TGTGCCAGCAGCACCCTCGGGGCGAACACTGAAGCTTTCTTT.

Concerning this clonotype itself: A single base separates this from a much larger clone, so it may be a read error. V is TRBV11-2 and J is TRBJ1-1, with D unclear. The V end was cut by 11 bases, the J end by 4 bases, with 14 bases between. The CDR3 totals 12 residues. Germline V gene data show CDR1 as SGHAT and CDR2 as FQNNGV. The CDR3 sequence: CAWRPTCTEAFF. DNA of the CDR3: TGTGCCTGGAGACCTACCTGCACTGAAGCTTTCTTT. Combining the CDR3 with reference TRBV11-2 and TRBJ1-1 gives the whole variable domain EAGVAQSPRYKIIEKRQSVAFWCNPISGHATLYWYQQILGQGPKLLIQFQNNGVVDDSQLPKDRFSAERLKGVDSTLKIQPAKLEDSAVYLCAWRPTCTEAFFGQGTRLTVV.

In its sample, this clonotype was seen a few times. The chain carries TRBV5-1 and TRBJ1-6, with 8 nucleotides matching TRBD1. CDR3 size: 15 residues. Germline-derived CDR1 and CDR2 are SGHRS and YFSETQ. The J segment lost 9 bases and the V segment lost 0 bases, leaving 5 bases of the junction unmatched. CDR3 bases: TGCGCCAGCAGCTTGGCCGGGACAGGAATTTCACCCCTCCACTTT. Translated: CASSLAGTGISPLHF.

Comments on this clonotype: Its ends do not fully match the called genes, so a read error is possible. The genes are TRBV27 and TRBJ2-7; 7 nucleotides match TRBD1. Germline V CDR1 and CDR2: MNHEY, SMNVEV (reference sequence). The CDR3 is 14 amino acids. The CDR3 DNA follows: TGTGCCTGCAGTTCCTGGGACAGAACCTACGAGCAGTACTTC. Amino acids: CACSSWDRTYEQYF.

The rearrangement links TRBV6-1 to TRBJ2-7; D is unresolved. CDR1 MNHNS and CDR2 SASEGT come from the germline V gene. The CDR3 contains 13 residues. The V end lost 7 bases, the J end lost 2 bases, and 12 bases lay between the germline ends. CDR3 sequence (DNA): TGTGCCAGCACCGGGTGGAGCACCTACGAGCAGTACTTC. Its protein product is CASTGWSTYEQYF.

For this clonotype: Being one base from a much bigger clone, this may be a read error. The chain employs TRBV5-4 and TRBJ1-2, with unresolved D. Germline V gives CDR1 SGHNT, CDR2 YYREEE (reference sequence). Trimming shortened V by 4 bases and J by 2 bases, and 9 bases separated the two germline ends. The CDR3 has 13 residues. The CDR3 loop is CASSQDGNYGYTF. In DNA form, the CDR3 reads TGTGCCAGCAGCCAGGACGGGAACTATGGCTACACCTTC. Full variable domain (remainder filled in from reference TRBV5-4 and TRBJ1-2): ETGVTQSPTHLIKTRGQQVTLRCSSQSGHNTVSWYQQALGQGPQFIFQYYREEENGRGNFPPRFSGLQFPNYSSELNVNALELDDSALYLCASSQDGNYGYTFGSGTRLTVV.

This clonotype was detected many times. CDR3 DNA sequence: TGTGCCAGCACCCGAGACGGGTATAGCAATCAGCCCCAGCATTTT. It codes for CASTRDGYSNQPQHF. The chain recombines TRBV2 with TRBJ1-5; no firm D call. The V end was cut by 7 bases, the J end by 0 bases, with 13 bases between. Germline lookup yields CDR1 SNHLY and CDR2 FYNNEI. CDR3 length: 15 amino acids.

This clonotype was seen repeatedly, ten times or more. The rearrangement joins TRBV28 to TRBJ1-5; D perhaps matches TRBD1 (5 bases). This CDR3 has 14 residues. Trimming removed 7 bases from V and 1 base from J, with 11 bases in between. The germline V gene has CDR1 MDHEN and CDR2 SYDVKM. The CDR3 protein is CASNLGGSNQPQHF. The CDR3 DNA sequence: TGTGCCAGCAATTTGGGGGGAAGCAATCAGCCCCAGCATTTT.

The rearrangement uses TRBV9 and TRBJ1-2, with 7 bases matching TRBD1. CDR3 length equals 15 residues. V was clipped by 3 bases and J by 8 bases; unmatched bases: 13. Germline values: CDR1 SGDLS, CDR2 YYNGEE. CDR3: CASSESFDREDGYTF. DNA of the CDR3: TGTGCCAGCAGCGAGTCGTTCGACAGGGAAGACGGCTACACCTTC. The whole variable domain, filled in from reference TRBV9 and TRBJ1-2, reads DSGVTQTPKHLITATGQRVTLRCSPRSGDLSVYWYQQSLDQGLQFLIQYYNGEERAKGNILERFSAQQFPDLHSELNLSSLELGDSALYFCASSESFDREDGYTFGSGTRLTVV.

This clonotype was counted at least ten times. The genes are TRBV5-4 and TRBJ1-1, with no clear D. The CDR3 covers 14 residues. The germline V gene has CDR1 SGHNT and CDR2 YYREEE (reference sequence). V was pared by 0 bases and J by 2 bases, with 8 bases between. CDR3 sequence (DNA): TGTGCCAGCAGCTTGGGCGGCAGTAACACTGAAGCTTTCTTT. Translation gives CASSLGGSNTEAFF.

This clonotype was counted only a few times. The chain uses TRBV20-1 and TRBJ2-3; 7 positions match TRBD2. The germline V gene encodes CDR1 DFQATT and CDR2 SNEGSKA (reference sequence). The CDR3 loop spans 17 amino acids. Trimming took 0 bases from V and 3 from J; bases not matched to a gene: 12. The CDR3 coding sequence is TGCAGTGCTAGAGATGTCCTGGGGGGGGAACTAACAGATACGCAGTATTTT. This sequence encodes CSARDVLGGELTDTQYF.